One sample yielded the 23 T cell receptor beta chains listed below, sequenced in a study of post-analysis software for immune sequencing data. Notes on the study in general: About five TRBV segments appeared more often in patients than in controls, and TRBV5-6, TRBV5-1 and TRBV20-1 were among these.

Researchers reported that TCR beta cDNA libraries carried unique molecular identifiers. TCRdb ran MiXCR on the PCR reads and lists one entry per CDR3 protein. This table holds over 700,000 distinct CDR3 sequences, roughly 29% found once. The antigens for these receptors are not known. Sequenced: blood. All receptors derive from a girl between 10 and 17 years old with multiple sclerosis.

The sample holds a few counts of this clonotype. This may come from a read error, since a much larger clone is one base off. J is TRBJ2-7 and V is TRBV28, with D perhaps given as TRBD1 or TRBD2 (5 bases each). Looked up from germline, CDR1 is MDHEN and CDR2 is SYDVKM. V was cut by 4 bases and J by 3 bases, with 13 bases left in between. This CDR3 comprises 14 residues. CDR3 nucleotide sequence: TGTGCCAGCAGTTCGTCCGGGGCATACTACGAGCAGTACTTC. Translated, it gives CASSSSGAYYEQYF.

In regard to this clonotype: The germline gene is not matched at one end of the junction; a read error may be the cause. V gene TRBV29-1 combines with J gene TRBJ2-1, with a possible D match to TRBD2 (5 bases). Looked up from germline, CDR1 is SQVTM and CDR2 is ANQGSEA. The CDR3 sequence is 12 residues long. DNA for the CDR3: TGTAGCGCCCTTCCCCACGTTAATGAGCGGTTCTTC. Translating it yields CSALPHVNERFF.

This clonotype has a handful of counts. V gene TRBV7-2 combines with J gene TRBJ2-7; the D gene is possibly TRBD2 (7 bases). The CDR3 contains 14 residues. The V end lost 5 bases, the J end lost 2 bases, and 13 bases lay between the germline ends. Germline CDR1 SGHTA, CDR2 FQGNSA. CDR3 region: CASSRLRGPYEQYF. CDR3 in DNA: TGTGCCAGCAGCCGGCTGCGGGGGCCCTACGAGCAGTACTTC.

With respect to this clonotype: The junction departs from the called germline gene at one end, perhaps through a read error. V gene TRBV6-2 or TRBV6-3 combines with J gene TRBJ2-7, with 7 bases identical to TRBD2. Germline V gene sequence: CDR1 MNHEY, CDR2 SVGEGT. CDR3 length: 13 amino acids. The CDR3 nucleotides read TGTGCCAGCACTGCGGGAGTCTCCCACGAGCAGTACTTC. Protein product: CASTAGVSHEQYF.

This clonotype showed up many times. The chain combines TRBV29-1 with TRBJ2-7; tentative D call: TRBD2 (6 bases). CDR3 length: 13 residues. V shed 6 bases and J shed 7 bases, with 19 bases lying between them. Germline CDR1 reads SQVTM; CDR2 reads ANQGSEA. The CDR3 nucleotides read TGCAGCGTCACCATTAGCGGTCGAGGGGAGCAGTACTTC. Translating it yields CSVTISGRGEQYF.

This clonotype was counted only a few times. The chain has TRBV2 and TRBJ2-7; 14 positions match TRBD2. CDR3 length equals 16 residues. The J segment lost 2 bases and the V segment lost 6 bases, leaving 6 bases of the junction unmatched. Germline V CDR1 and CDR2: SNHLY, FYNNEI. The CDR3 protein is CASRTPGLAGAYEQYF. The DNA for the CDR3 is TGTGCCAGCAGGACCCCGGGACTAGCGGGAGCCTACGAGCAGTACTTC.

In this sample, this clonotype turned up a few times. The J gene is TRBJ2-7, the V gene TRBV3-1; 9 bases fit TRBD1. CDR3 length: 16 amino acids. With 0 bases clipped from V and 2 bases from J, the junction kept 5 bases outside the gene matches. From germline, CDR1 is LGHDT and CDR2 YNNKEL (reference sequence). In DNA, the CDR3 is TGTGCCAGCAGCCAAGAGGACAGGGGTCGCACCTACGAGCAGTACTTC. This encodes CASSQEDRGRTYEQYF.

The rearrangement joins TRBV20-1 to TRBJ2-3; D might be TRBD1 (6 bases). Germline CDR1 reads DFQATT; CDR2 reads SNEGSKA (reference sequence). Deletions cut 6 bases from V and 6 bases from J, with 10 bases between. This CDR3 spans 11 amino acids. The CDR3 region has the DNA TGCAGTGCCAGGGGAGACGATACGCAGTATTTT. This translates into CSARGDDTQYF.

With regard to this clonotype: A much larger clonotype is one base distant, so this may be a read error. J is TRBJ1-1 and V is TRBV5-1; no clear D gene. Trimming took 3 bases from V and 1 from J, leaving 7 bases between them. The CDR3 spans 13 residues. Looked up from germline, CDR1 is SGHRS and CDR2 is YFSETQ. The CDR3 is CASSCTANTEAFF. CDR3 DNA: TGCGCCAGCAGCTGCACAGCGAACACTGAAGCTTTCTTT.

This clonotype was counted a few times. The V and J genes are TRBV29-1 and TRBJ2-3; weak D call: TRBD2 (6 bases). The CDR3 contains 14 residues. Germline V lookup: CDR1 SQVTM, CDR2 ANQGSEA. The germline V and J ends were trimmed by 7 bases and 1 base, with 15 bases remaining between them. The CDR3: CSAVEGPRTDTQYF. The CDR3 DNA follows: TGCAGCGCGGTGGAGGGACCCCGCACAGATACGCAGTATTTT.

The CDR3 protein is CASSPLRQISGHSLGTDTQYF. Here the CDR3 DNA reads TGTGCCAGCTCACCACTGAGACAGATTAGCGGGCACTCCCTTGGAACAGATACGCAGTATTTT. The rearrangement links TRBV18 to TRBJ2-3; TRBD2 matches 7 bases. Germline V gene sequence: CDR1 KGHSH, CDR2 LQKENI. V was pared by 1 base and J by 3 bases, with 22 bases of the junction left unmatched. The CDR3 runs to 21 residues.

This clonotype has just one count. For the CDR3, the DNA is TGCAGTGCTAGAGTAGGTCGGCTAGCGGGAGGGCATACGCAGTATTTT. Protein sequence: CSARVGRLAGGHTQYF. The V gene is TRBV20-1, the J gene TRBJ2-3; 12 bases fit TRBD2. V lost 1 base to trimming and J lost 7 bases; unmatched junction nucleotides: 9. The CDR3 contains 16 residues. CDR1 is DFQATT, CDR2 SNEGSKA, per germline (reference sequence).

The rearrangement uses TRBV6-1 and TRBJ2-5; the match to TRBD1 covers 8 bases. The germline gives CDR1 MNHNS, CDR2 SASEGT. The CDR3 runs 16 residues. Losses at the gene ends were 5 bases for V and 4 bases for J; bases not matched to a gene: 12. The CDR3 nucleotides read TGTGCCAGCAGTCCTTTGGCAGGGGGCGGCGGAGAGACCCAGTACTTC. Its translation is CASSPLAGGGGETQYF.

A word on this clonotype: Since a much larger clone is just one base distant, this may be a read error. The gene calls are TRBV29-1 and TRBJ2-7, with D unresolved. V was shortened by 1 base and J by 2 bases, with 15 bases between the two germline ends. Per the germline V gene, CDR1 is SQVTM and CDR2 is ANQGSEA. The CDR3 is 15 residues long. The CDR3 coding sequence is TGCAGCGTTGAAGGGTCCCCGGGCGGAACCTACGAGCAGTACTTC. It specifies CSVEGSPGGTYEQYF.

This clonotype was picked up a small number of times. The rearrangement joins TRBV29-1 to TRBJ2-4, with D possibly matching TRBD1 (5 bases). Gene TRBJ2-5 matches the end of the DNA better, so the J call may be wrong. This CDR3 is 11 amino acids long. Germline V gives CDR1 SQVTM, CDR2 ANQGSEA. In nucleotides, the CDR3 is TGCAGCGTTAGGGGTTTGGAGACCCAGTACTTC. Translation gives CSVRGLETQYF.

The V gene is TRBV29-1, the J gene TRBJ2-1, with D unresolved. V was shortened by 4 bases and J by 4 bases, with 5 bases between the two germline ends. The CDR3 sequence is 11 residues long. Germline CDR1 SQVTM, CDR2 ANQGSEA. The CDR3 nucleotides read TGCAGCGTTGGACTTTACAATGAGCAGTTCTTC. Translated: CSVGLYNEQFF.

The chain carries TRBV2 and TRBJ1-1; no definite D call. V gave up 6 bases and J gave up 7 bases, with 12 bases separating them. CDR3 length: 12 residues. CDR1 and CDR2 (germline): SNHLY, FYNNEI. CDR3 protein: CASRADLNEAFF. For the CDR3, the DNA is TGTGCCAGCAGGGCCGATCTAAATGAAGCTTTCTTT.

The chain has TRBV7-2 and TRBJ2-1; D gene uncertain. There are 19 residues in the CDR3. Germline lookup yields CDR1 SGHTA and CDR2 FQGNSA. V shed 0 bases and J shed 0 bases, with 18 bases lying between them. The CDR3, as DNA: TGTGCCAGCAGCTTAGCCAGATTGGGCCGAAAAAGCTCCTACAATGAGCAGTTCTTC. Amino acids: CASSLARLGRKSSYNEQFF.

This clonotype was counted a few times. The chain joins TRBV5-1 to TRBJ2-1; D is uncertain. Trimming removed 0 bases from V and 3 bases from J, with 10 bases in between. The V gene's germline CDR1 is SGHRS and CDR2 YFSETQ. The length of the CDR3 is 15 residues. The CDR3 sequence is CASSLAGVLYNEQFF. CDR3 nucleotides: TGCGCCAGCAGCTTGGCTGGGGTCCTCTACAATGAGCAGTTCTTC.

This clonotype was observed a few times. The CDR3: CSANGQGAETQYF. CDR3 DNA sequence: TGCAGTGCTAACGGACAGGGGGCAGAGACCCAGTACTTC. The chain links TRBV20-1 to TRBJ2-5; 11 bases are shared with TRBD1. V gave up 4 bases and J gave up 4 bases; unmatched junction bases: 2. Germline assignment: CDR1 DFQATT and CDR2 SNEGSKA (reference sequence). The CDR3 runs to 13 residues.

This rearrangement joins TRBV29-1 to TRBJ2-5; weak D call: TRBD1 (5 bases). Trimming took 3 bases from V and 2 from J, leaving 10 bases between them. Germline V lookup: CDR1 SQVTM, CDR2 ANQGSEA. The CDR3 consists of 13 residues. The DNA of the CDR3 is TGCAGCGTTGATCGGCAGGGACAAGAGACCCAGTACTTC. Translated, it gives CSVDRQGQETQYF.

The sample holds many counts of this clonotype. This chain uses TRBV29-1 with TRBJ2-1, with unresolved D. This CDR3 is built from 10 residues. Trimming removed 7 bases at V and 7 bases at J, with 8 bases between. Per the germline V gene, CDR1 is SQVTM and CDR2 is ANQGSEA. The CDR3 sequence is CSAVRNEQFF. In nucleotides, the CDR3 is TGCAGCGCCGTCAGAAATGAGCAGTTCTTC.

This sequence joins TRBV7-2 and TRBJ2-1; D may be TRBD1 or TRBD2 (5 bases each). The CDR3 length is 17 residues. Trimming removed 0 bases at V and 0 bases at J, with 12 bases between. Germline CDR1 and CDR2: SGHTA and FQGNSA. The CDR3 protein is CASSLAPPGSSYNEQFF. CDR3 nucleotides: TGTGCCAGCAGCTTAGCTCCCCCAGGGAGCTCCTACAATGAGCAGTTCTTC.